These 31 T cell receptor beta chains were sequenced from one sample in a study of Graves' ophthalmopathy and Graves' hyperthyroidism. Scientists amplified the TCR beta CDR3 regions from RNA transcripts. HTBI-primed first-round RT-PCR preceded second-round multiplex PCR. TCRdb processed the multiplex PCR reads anew with MiXCR; each CDR3 protein has one entry. The sample includes about 700,000 distinct CDR3 sequences, about two fifths of them seen just once. Sequenced material: peripheral blood. The receptor source for this set is an adult man with Graves' ophthalmopathy.

This clonotype was seen many times. This chain joins TRBV5-8 and TRBJ2-7; TRBD2 agrees at 8 bases. This CDR3 has 17 residues. Germline CDR1 reads SGHTS; CDR2 reads YDEGEE. V shed 4 bases and J 0 bases; nucleotides not matched to a gene: 12. The CDR3 here is CASSDRSSGSSSYEQYF. CDR3 DNA: TGTGCCAGCAGCGACCGCTCTAGCGGGTCAAGCTCCTACGAGCAGTACTTC.

On this clonotype itself: This may arise from a read error, as a much more abundant clone is one base away. This chain uses TRBV20-1 with TRBJ1-2, with D possibly matching TRBD1 (5 bases). V shed 5 bases and J shed 5 bases, with 9 bases lying between them. Germline loops: CDR1 DFQATT, CDR2 SNEGSKA (reference sequence). The CDR3 runs to 11 residues. This chain's CDR3 is CSALRGYGYTF. The DNA of the CDR3 is TGCAGTGCTTTACGGGGGTATGGCTACACCTTC.

The rearrangement links TRBV20-1 to TRBJ2-2; D is unresolved. V was trimmed by 3 bases and J by 2 bases, leaving 10 bases between them. CDR1 is DFQATT and CDR2 is SNEGSKA in the germline V gene (reference sequence). CDR3 length: 14 residues. The CDR3 sequence: CSARDGSNTGELFF. The CDR3 DNA reads TGCAGTGCTAGGGACGGATCAAACACCGGGGAGCTGTTTTTT.

The CDR3 sequence: CATSRGTSGTYYGYTF. The CDR3 coding sequence is TGTGCCACCAGCAGAGGGACTAGCGGGACATACTATGGCTACACCTTC. The chain carries TRBV15 and TRBJ1-2, with D perhaps TRBD1 (6 bases). Germline loops: CDR1 LNHNV, CDR2 YYDKDF (reference sequence). The CDR3 length is 16 residues. Trimming pared 1 base from V and 3 bases from J, leaving 15 bases between.

Of note for this clonotype: Because the CDR3's place on the DNA is in doubt, the DNA is left out and the CDR3 is given as listed by TCRdb. V and J are TRBV10-3 and TRBJ1-1. Germline V gene sequence: CDR1 ENHRY, CDR2 SYGVKD. The length of the CDR3 is 17 amino acids, counting both ends. CDR3 sequence reads: CAICSAGGAAMNTEAFF.

This clonotype appeared a few times. The rearrangement links TRBV7-9 to TRBJ2-2; a weak D match, TRBD1 (6 bases). Germline lookup yields CDR1 SEHNR and CDR2 FQNEAQ (reference sequence). The germline V and J ends were trimmed by 5 bases and 7 bases, with 20 bases remaining between them. The length of the CDR3 is 16 residues. The CDR3 reads CASSKGVGLGGGELFF. As DNA, the CDR3 is TGTGCCAGCAGCAAGGGGGTCGGGTTGGGCGGCGGGGAGCTGTTTTTT.

This clonotype was observed many times. The rearrangement links TRBV7-3 to TRBJ2-2; perhaps D is TRBD1 or TRBD2 (5 bases each). The CDR3 spans 16 residues. The V and J ends lost 2 bases and 0 bases respectively, with 10 bases between them. Germline CDR1 SGHTA, CDR2 FQGTGA. The CDR3 DNA sequence: TGTGCCAGCAGCTTAGGGACCGCCACGAACACCGGGGAGCTGTTTTTT. The encoded protein is CASSLGTATNTGELFF. Variable domain in full (rest from reference TRBV7-3 and TRBJ2-2): GAGVSQTPSNKVTEKGKYVELRCDPISGHTALYWYRQSLGQGPEFLIYFQGTGAADDSGLPNDRFFAVRPEGSVSTLKIQRTERGDSAVYLCASSLGTATNTGELFFGEGSRLTVL.

The table lists this clonotype with many counts. V is TRBV7-9 and J is TRBJ1-5; 9 nucleotides agree with TRBD1. This CDR3 is built from 14 residues. Germline-derived CDR1 and CDR2 are SEHNR and FQNEAQ (reference sequence). J was trimmed by 7 bases and V by 6 bases; bases with no gene match: 7. The CDR3, as DNA: TGTGCCAGCAGTTCAACAGGGGGCGGCCAGCCCCAGCATTTT. Amino acids: CASSSTGGGQPQHF.

The genes are TRBV2 and TRBJ2-7, with 7 bases identical to TRBD1. Unmatched junction bases numbered 5, after V lost 7 bases and J lost 2 bases. The CDR3 has 13 residues. Germline V gene data show CDR1 as SNHLY and CDR2 as FYNNEI. This chain's CDR3 is CASMAQGAYEQYF. In nucleotides, the CDR3 is TGTGCCAGCATGGCGCAGGGGGCCTACGAGCAGTACTTC.

V usage is TRBV3-1 and J usage is TRBJ2-5; the D gene is possibly TRBD2 (5 bases). Germline-derived CDR1 and CDR2 are LGHDT and YNNKEL (reference sequence). The CDR3 has 15 residues. V lost 3 bases and J lost 0, with 11 bases in between. CDR3 sequence reads: CASSQSSEYQETQYF. DNA for the CDR3: TGTGCCAGCAGCCAGAGTAGCGAGTACCAAGAGACCCAGTACTTC.

This clonotype was seen only once. The CDR3, as DNA: TGTGCCATCAGTGGCCGGGACAGGGGACATGGCTACACCTTC. This encodes CAISGRDRGHGYTF. This chain links TRBV10-3 with TRBJ1-2, with 10 bases that match TRBD1. Germline V gene lookup returns CDR1 ENHRY and CDR2 SYGVKD. This CDR3 has 14 amino acids. J lost 6 bases, V lost 4 bases, and 5 bases had no gene match.

This sequence joins TRBV27 and TRBJ1-1, with D maybe TRBD1 (6 bases). Germline V gene lookup returns CDR1 MNHEY and CDR2 SMNVEV (reference sequence). This CDR3 has 14 amino acids. V lost 5 bases, J lost 6 bases, and 16 bases lay in between. The CDR3 bases are TGTGCCAGCAGTCCTCGGGGGGCAGGGGCTGAAGCTTTCTTT. As protein: CASSPRGAGAEAFF.

The V call is TRBV5-4, the J call TRBJ1-2, with 8 bases matching TRBD1. CDR3 size: 16 residues. CDR1 is SGHNT and CDR2 is YYREEE in the germline V gene (reference sequence). The ends lost 4 bases at V and 2 bases at J; junction bases unmatched: 10. This CDR3 is CASSPQRAGGNYGYTF. The CDR3 DNA reads as TGTGCCAGCAGCCCGCAAAGGGCAGGGGGCAACTATGGCTACACCTTC.

This clonotype has ten or more counts. This rearrangement joins TRBV6-5 to TRBJ1-3; possibly TRBD1 for D (6 bases). Per the germline V gene, CDR1 is MNHEY and CDR2 is SVGAGI. The CDR3 is made up of 17 amino acids. V lost 5 bases and J lost 0, with 17 bases in between. The CDR3 region is CASSTDHRAVSGNTIYF. The DNA for the CDR3 is TGTGCCAGCAGTACCGATCACAGGGCTGTCTCTGGAAACACCATATATTTT.

This clonotype was counted between two and nine times. A read error may be the cause here, since a much bigger clone is one base away. The chain has TRBV5-1 and TRBJ2-7, with unresolved D. Germline loops: CDR1 SGHRS, CDR2 YFSETQ. The CDR3 runs 15 residues. The CDR3 region has the DNA TGTGCCAGCAGCTTTACGGCGGATGTGGCCTACGAGCAGTACTTC. It specifies CASSFTADVAYEQYF. Full variable domain (remainder filled in from reference TRBV5-1 and TRBJ2-7): KAGVTQTPRYLIKTRGQQVTLSCSPISGHRSVSWYQQTPGQGLQFLFEYFSETQRNKGNFPGRFSGRQFSNSRSEMNVSTLELGDSALYLCASSFTADVAYEQYFGPGTRLTVT.

In this sample, this clonotype turned up many times. The rearrangement links TRBV12-3 or TRBV12-4 to TRBJ1-4; 8 positions agree with TRBD1. This CDR3 comprises 16 residues. V was clipped by 6 bases and J by 3 bases; unmatched bases: 9. CDR3 nucleotide sequence: TGTGCCAGCAGCAGAAATGGACAGGGAGCTAATGAAAAACTGTTTTTT. Its translation is CASSRNGQGANEKLFF.

Concerning this clonotype itself: A much larger clonotype is one base distant, so this may be a read error. The V call is TRBV10-3, the J call TRBJ1-4, with TRBD1 as a possible D gene (5 bases). Germline values: CDR1 ENHRY, CDR2 SYGVKD. This CDR3 is built from 15 residues. The CDR3 is CASSYSSGANENLFF. CDR3 DNA sequence: TGTGCCAGCAGTTACTCGAGTGGGGCTAATGAAAATCTGTTTTTT.

The sample holds a few counts of this clonotype. V usage is TRBV5-8 and J usage is TRBJ2-5; D is perhaps TRBD2 (6 bases). The ends were cut back, 4 bases at V and 4 bases at J, with 11 bases in the middle. Germline V gene lookup returns CDR1 SGHTS and CDR2 YDEGEE. The CDR3 has 13 amino acids. The CDR3, as DNA: TGTGCCAGCAGCGGCGGGACGAGAGAGACCCAGTACTTC. Residues: CASSGGTRETQYF.

This clonotype was counted at least ten times. V gene TRBV2 combines with J gene TRBJ2-7, with D possibly being TRBD1 or TRBD2 (5 bases each). The CDR3 runs 15 residues. V lost 0 bases, J lost 5 bases, and 14 bases lay in between. Germline CDR1 and CDR2: SNHLY and FYNNEI. The CDR3 loop is CASSEAPGWGHEQYF. The CDR3 nucleotides read TGTGCCAGCAGTGAAGCGCCGGGTTGGGGACACGAGCAGTACTTC.

In the case of this clonotype: A much larger clone differs by one base, so this may be a read error. As the CDR3 is not closed by the conserved phenylalanine or tryptophan, this likely results from a read error. The rearrangement joins TRBV7-9 to TRBJ1-1; D is unclear. The CDR3 consists of 13 residues. Germline CDR1 and CDR2: SEHNR and FQNEAQ (reference sequence). V was clipped by 0 bases and J by 11 bases, with 13 bases between them. The CDR3 spells CASSLAEKLSAFL. In nucleotides, the CDR3 is TGTGCCAGCAGCTTAGCCGAGAAGTTATCGGCTTTCCTT.

V and J are TRBV15 and TRBJ2-7; D remains ambiguous. Germline loops: CDR1 LNHNV, CDR2 YYDKDF (reference sequence). This CDR3 has 11 amino acids. V was clipped by 5 bases and J by 7 bases, with 9 bases between them. The CDR3 region has the DNA TGTGCCACCAGCTCCTACAATGAGCAGTACTTC. This codes for CATSSYNEQYF.

V and J are TRBV24-1 and TRBJ2-3; the D is unclear. The CDR3 has 12 amino acids. CDR1 is KGHDR, CDR2 SFDVKD, per germline. V was trimmed by 3 bases and J by 8 bases, leaving 8 bases between them. CDR3 nucleotides: TGTGCCACCAGTGATGAAGGTTCTACGCAGTATTTT. Its protein product is CATSDEGSTQYF.

The J gene is TRBJ2-7, the V gene TRBV10-3; D unclear. Germline V gives CDR1 ENHRY, CDR2 SYGVKD. The V end lost 6 bases, the J end lost 1 base, and 4 bases lay between the germline ends. This CDR3 has 11 residues. CDR3 DNA sequence: TGTGCCATCAGCCCATCCTACGAGCAGTACTTC. This gives the protein CAISPSYEQYF.

As concerns this clonotype: At one of its ends the junction is not consistent with the germline gene, which may arise from a read error. The chain is built from TRBV24-1 and TRBJ1-5; 10 bases agree with TRBD1. This CDR3 region has 15 residues. The germline CDR1 and CDR2 sequences are KGHDR and SFDVKD. The CDR3 nucleotides read TGTGCCAGCAGTTTTAGGGACAGGGGCTATCAGCCCCAGCATTTT. Its protein product is CASSFRDRGYQPQHF.

This chain connects TRBV10-3 to TRBJ1-4, with TRBD1 as a possible D gene (6 bases). The CDR3 length is 17 residues. V lost 3 bases, J lost 4 bases, and 18 bases lay in between. Per the germline V gene, CDR1 is ENHRY and CDR2 is SYGVKD. CDR3: CAISEALSGGRNEKLFF. As DNA, the CDR3 is TGTGCCATCAGTGAAGCGCTTTCGGGGGGCCGTAATGAAAAACTGTTTTTT.

A word on this clonotype: A read error may be the cause here, since a much bigger clone is one base away. The genes are TRBV6-6 and TRBJ1-2; 7 bases fit TRBD1. J lost 10 bases, V lost 5 bases, and 7 bases had no gene match. From germline, CDR1 is MNHNY and CDR2 SVGAGI (reference sequence). This CDR3 comprises 12 residues. The CDR3 sequence: CASSPGTAFYTF. The CDR3 nucleotides are TGTGCCAGCAGTCCCGGGACAGCTTTCTACACCTTC.

This clonotype was detected only a few times. The chain uses TRBV2 and TRBJ2-1; TRBD2 agrees at 8 bases. The CDR3 totals 13 residues. V trimming: 6 bases; J trimming: 5 bases; junction bases outside the gene matches: 3. Germline CDR1 and CDR2: SNHLY and FYNNEI. The DNA for the CDR3 is TGTGCCAGCAGCGGGGGGGAGAACAATGAGCAGTTCTTC. Translated: CASSGGENNEQFF.

The J gene is TRBJ2-7, the V gene TRBV6-5, with 7 bases aligning to TRBD2. CDR1 and CDR2 (germline): MNHEY, SVGAGI. With V trimmed by 5 bases and J by 1 base, 8 bases remained unmatched. The length of the CDR3 is 15 residues. CDR3 sequence: CASSIASGPSYEQYF. The CDR3 region has the DNA TGTGCCAGCAGTATCGCTAGCGGACCTTCCTACGAGCAGTACTTC.

This chain uses TRBV11-2 with TRBJ2-2; TRBD2 aligns across 8 bases. The CDR3 consists of 19 residues. CDR1 is SGHAT, CDR2 FQNNGV, per germline. Unmatched junction bases numbered 16, after V lost 5 bases and J lost 2 bases. The DNA for the CDR3 is TGTGCCAGCAGCCGATCAGGGGAGCGACTAGCGACCAACACCGGGGAGCTGTTTTTT. As protein: CASSRSGERLATNTGELFF.

Many counts were recorded for this clonotype. J is TRBJ2-6 and V is TRBV19; 9 nucleotides match TRBD1. V lost 5 bases and J lost 4; bases outside the gene matches: 12. In germline, CDR1 is LNHDA, CDR2 SQIVND (reference sequence). This CDR3 has 18 amino acids. In DNA, the CDR3 is TGTGCCAGTAGTCTCTCGGACAGGGGAGTAAAAGGGGCCAACGTCCTGACTTTC. It codes for CASSLSDRGVKGANVLTF.

In this sample, this clonotype turned up many times. The chain joins TRBV29-1 to TRBJ1-1; 9 nucleotides match TRBD1. This CDR3 contains 13 residues. Losses at the gene ends were 7 bases for V and 5 bases for J; bases not matched to a gene: 8. The germline V gene encodes CDR1 SQVTM and CDR2 ANQGSEA. The CDR3 sequence: CSAKKTGGTEAFF. CDR3 nucleotides: TGCAGCGCCAAGAAGACAGGGGGGACTGAAGCTTTCTTT.